Each of the 29 T cell receptor beta chains below was sequenced from the same sample in a study of T-cell memory formation after mild COVID-19. TCRdb re-called the 5' RACE reads through MiXCR, storing one row per CDR3 protein. The sample yields just under 550,000 distinct CDR3 sequences, about 20% seen once. The sample consisted of PBMCs or a T cell subset sorted from them (not recorded which). The receptors come from an adult woman who had mild COVID-19 (a few samples of this study predate the infection). Cell type and time point are not known.

This clonotype showed up just a few times. The chain employs TRBV19 and TRBJ2-7; 7 bases match TRBD1. CDR3 length: 14 amino acids. Trimming removed 5 bases from V and 12 bases from J; junction bases left unmatched: 16. Germline CDR1 reads LNHDA; CDR2 reads SQIVND (reference sequence). The CDR3: CASSPTFRQGMMYF. The DNA for the CDR3 is TGTGCCAGTAGTCCCACATTTCGACAGGGTATGATGTACTTC.

The sample holds a few counts of this clonotype. V usage is TRBV18 and J usage is TRBJ2-7; tentatively, D is TRBD2 (5 bases). The length of the CDR3 is 17 residues. CDR1 KGHSH and CDR2 LQKENI come from the germline V gene. The V end lost 0 bases, the J end lost 4 bases, and 19 bases lay between the germline ends. CDR3 amino acids: CASSPPGLEDLRYEQYF. The CDR3, as DNA: TGTGCCAGCTCACCACCCGGCTTGGAGGACCTCCGGTACGAGCAGTACTTC.

The chain recombines TRBV7-2 with TRBJ2-5; TRBD2 matches 9 bases. The ends lost 1 base at V and 3 bases at J; junction bases unmatched: 6. This CDR3 is 16 amino acids long. Germline V gene lookup returns CDR1 SGHTA and CDR2 FQGNSA. CDR3 residues: CASSLGSGGPEETQYF. CDR3 coding DNA: TGTGCCAGCAGCTTAGGGAGCGGGGGGCCAGAAGAGACCCAGTACTTC.

A few counts support this clonotype. The rearrangement uses TRBV4-3 and TRBJ2-2; D call uncertain. Germline loops: CDR1 LGHNA, CDR2 YSLEER. This CDR3 contains 14 residues. The V and J ends lost 1 base and 2 bases respectively, with 5 bases between them. The CDR3 sequence: CASSQARNTGELFF. DNA of the CDR3: TGCGCCAGCAGCCAAGCACGAAACACCGGGGAGCTGTTTTTT.

This clonotype was seen a handful of times. This rearrangement joins TRBV11-2 to TRBJ1-1; 8 positions match TRBD1. V trimming: 2 bases; J trimming: 5 bases; junction bases outside the gene matches: 7. This CDR3 has 15 residues. CDR1 SGHAT and CDR2 FQNNGV come from the germline V gene. CDR3 in amino acids: CASSLTGRGPTEAFF. The CDR3 region has the DNA TGTGCCAGCAGCTTAACCGGCAGGGGGCCTACTGAAGCTTTCTTT.

This clonotype was counted once. This chain uses TRBV5-6 with TRBJ2-5, with TRBD1 as a possible D gene (6 bases). The germline V gene has CDR1 SGHDT and CDR2 YYEEEE. The CDR3 has 13 residues. V lost 4 bases, J lost 5 bases, and 12 bases lay in between. In nucleotides, the CDR3 is TGTGCCAGCAGCAGTACAGGGACCGAGACCCAGTACTTC. It translates to CASSSTGTETQYF.

This clonotype was seen more than once but under ten times. The chain has TRBV4-1 and TRBJ1-2, with 7 bases aligning to TRBD1. The V segment lost 3 bases and the J segment 4 bases; nucleotides outside the gene matches: 11. Germline V gene sequence: CDR1 MGHRA, CDR2 YSYEKL. The CDR3 covers 16 residues. As DNA, the CDR3 is TGCGCCAGCAGCCAGGATTACAGGGGTTCCCCCTATGGCTACACCTTC. Translating gives CASSQDYRGSPYGYTF.

This clonotype was counted only a few times. This sequence joins TRBV7-9 and TRBJ2-3, with D perhaps TRBD2 (6 bases). Germline CDR1 SEHNR, CDR2 FQNEAQ (reference sequence). This CDR3 comprises 16 residues. V was clipped by 0 bases and J by 0 bases, with 10 bases between them. This CDR3 is CASSLATSPSTDTQYF. CDR3 nucleotide sequence: TGTGCCAGCAGCTTAGCCACTAGCCCGAGCACAGATACGCAGTATTTT.

Only one count was recorded for this clonotype. V usage is TRBV6-5 and J usage is TRBJ1-5; D not resolved. This CDR3 is built from 15 residues. The V and J ends lost 0 bases and 8 bases respectively, with 14 bases between them. Looked up from germline, CDR1 is MNHEY and CDR2 is SVGAGI. CDR3 bases: TGTGCCAGCAGTTACTCGTCCCGGGAGAACGAGCCCCAGCATTTT. Its translation: CASSYSSRENEPQHF.

This clonotype was counted at least ten times. The chain combines TRBV14 with TRBJ2-3; TRBD2 matches 10 bases. The CDR3 totals 15 residues. V was pared by 4 bases and J by 5 bases, with 6 bases of the junction left unmatched. Germline V gives CDR1 SGHDN, CDR2 FVKESK. The CDR3 loop is CASSPSGSYGDTQYF. In DNA form, the CDR3 reads TGTGCCAGCAGCCCTAGCGGGAGTTATGGAGATACGCAGTATTTT. Combining the CDR3 with reference TRBV14 and TRBJ2-3 gives the whole variable domain EAGVTQFPSHSVIEKGQTVTLRCDPISGHDNLYWYRRVMGKEIKFLLHFVKESKQDESGMPNNRFLAERTGGTYSTLKVQPAELEDSGVYFCASSPSGSYGDTQYFGPGTRLTVL.

This clonotype was recorded a few times. J is TRBJ2-5 and V is TRBV3-1, with D tentatively TRBD1 (5 bases). Trimming cost V 1 base and J 7 bases, with 13 bases left between them. Germline CDR1 is LGHDT and CDR2 is YNNKEL (reference sequence). The CDR3 is 14 amino acids. DNA of the CDR3: TGTGCCAGCAGCCAAGGGAACAGGCTGAGGACCCAGTACTTC. Translating gives CASSQGNRLRTQYF.

This clonotype was seen a handful of times. V gene TRBV4-2 combines with J gene TRBJ2-7; D unresolved. CDR1 and CDR2 (germline): LGHNA, YNFKEQ. The CDR3 runs 14 residues. Between the trimmed V and J ends, which lost 5 bases and 3 bases, there was a span of 14 bases. The CDR3 DNA sequence: TGTGCCAGCAGCGAAGGATTGGCCCTCTACGAGCAGTACTTC. It is translated as CASSEGLALYEQYF.

The rearrangement uses TRBV6-5 and TRBJ1-2; D remains unclear. The ends were cut back, 6 bases at V and 7 bases at J, with 12 bases in the middle. This CDR3 is 12 amino acids long. Per the germline V gene, CDR1 is MNHEY and CDR2 is SVGAGI. The CDR3 DNA sequence: TGTGCCAGCAGAAACACCGACGGTGGCTACACCTTC. The encoded protein is CASRNTDGGYTF.

V and J are TRBV7-9 and TRBJ1-1; TRBD1 matches 10 bases. The CDR3 extends over 13 amino acids. With 3 bases clipped from V and 7 bases from J, the junction kept 2 bases outside the gene matches. Looked up from germline, CDR1 is SEHNR and CDR2 is FQNEAQ (reference sequence). CDR3 region: CASSFGDRGEAFF. CDR3 in DNA: TGTGCCAGCAGCTTTGGGGACAGGGGTGAAGCTTTCTTT.

This clonotype has only a few counts. This CDR3 is CASSLALAGGNEQYF. The CDR3 nucleotides are TGCGCCAGCAGCTTGGCGCTAGCGGGAGGTAACGAGCAGTACTTC. V gene TRBV5-1 combines with J gene TRBJ2-7; 11 nucleotides match TRBD2. This CDR3 contains 15 residues. After removal of 0 bases from V and 5 bases from J, the junction contained 4 bases not matched to a gene. Germline V gene sequence: CDR1 SGHRS, CDR2 YFSETQ. The whole variable domain, filled in from reference TRBV5-1 and TRBJ2-7, reads KAGVTQTPRYLIKTRGQQVTLSCSPISGHRSVSWYQQTPGQGLQFLFEYFSETQRNKGNFPGRFSGRQFSNSRSEMNVSTLELGDSALYLCASSLALAGGNEQYFGPGTRLTVT.

This clonotype was detected only a few times. The J gene is TRBJ1-1, the V gene TRBV10-3; no clear D. V lost 3 bases and J 1 base, leaving 6 bases between the germline ends. Germline CDR1 is ENHRY and CDR2 is SYGVKD. The CDR3 loop spans 13 amino acids. The CDR3 region has the DNA TGTGCCATCAGTGAATTAAAGAACACTGAAGCTTTCTTT. This gives the protein CAISELKNTEAFF.

This clonotype was picked up a small number of times. The V and J genes are TRBV7-9 and TRBJ2-1; a weak D match, TRBD2 (5 bases). From germline, CDR1 is SEHNR and CDR2 FQNEAQ (reference sequence). V was trimmed by 6 bases and J by 10 bases, leaving 13 bases between them. The CDR3 runs 12 residues. The CDR3 DNA sequence: TGTGCCAGCAGTTCTGGACTCGCAGAGCAGTTCTTC. It yields the protein CASSSGLAEQFF.

The chain links TRBV11-2 to TRBJ1-2; D not resolved. The CDR3 is 11 residues long. Germline V lookup: CDR1 SGHAT, CDR2 FQNNGV. The ends were cut back, 3 bases at V and 12 bases at J, with 11 bases in the middle. CDR3 in amino acids: CASSLEGGNTF. The CDR3 DNA reads as TGTGCCAGCAGCTTGGAGGGAGGGAACACCTTC.

The chain links TRBV5-1 to TRBJ2-7; the D gene could be TRBD1 or TRBD2 (5 bases each). CDR1 is SGHRS, CDR2 YFSETQ, per germline. Trimming shortened V by 0 bases and J by 2 bases, and 9 bases separated the two germline ends. The CDR3 spans 14 residues. This chain's CDR3 is CASSLEVGAYEQYF. CDR3 coding DNA: TGCGCCAGCAGCTTGGAGGTGGGGGCCTACGAGCAGTACTTC.

The rearrangement links TRBV5-8 to TRBJ1-2; D gene ambiguous. V was shortened by 4 bases and J by 8 bases, with 15 bases between the two germline ends. Germline CDR1 is SGHTS and CDR2 is YDEGEE. The CDR3 spans 13 residues. CDR3 in amino acids: CASSLNRGQGYTF. DNA for the CDR3: TGTGCCAGCAGCCTAAATCGGGGTCAAGGCTACACCTTC.

The rearrangement links TRBV6-5 to TRBJ2-7; 8 positions match TRBD2. The CDR3 has 15 amino acids. V was pared by 8 bases and J by 5 bases, with 14 bases of the junction left unmatched. Germline assignment: CDR1 MNHEY and CDR2 SVGAGI. CDR3 DNA sequence: TGTGCCAGCGGACCGGTGGAAGCGGGAGAAGACGAGCAGTACTTC. Its translation: CASGPVEAGEDEQYF.

The table lists this clonotype with a few counts. The chain links TRBV7-9 to TRBJ1-2; no firm D call. The V and J ends lost 4 bases and 5 bases respectively, with 23 bases between them. Germline V lookup: CDR1 SEHNR, CDR2 FQNEAQ (reference sequence). The CDR3 loop spans 17 amino acids. The CDR3 DNA sequence: TGTGCCAGCAGCTCGGCGACAAGTACGTTAGCGGTTTATGGCTACACCTTC. It yields the protein CASSSATSTLAVYGYTF.

This clonotype was observed a handful of times. The rearrangement joins TRBV27 to TRBJ2-7, with 9 positions matching TRBD1. CDR3 length: 17 residues. The V and J ends lost 2 bases and 1 base, in that order; junction bases with no gene match: 9. CDR1 is MNHEY and CDR2 is SMNVEV in the germline V gene (reference sequence). CDR3 region: CASSLRGWDRASYEQYF. As DNA, the CDR3 is TGTGCCAGCAGTTTACGAGGATGGGACAGGGCTTCCTACGAGCAGTACTTC.

This chain links TRBV7-9 with TRBJ1-2, with unresolved D. V was shortened by 2 bases and J by 5 bases, with 12 bases between the two germline ends. CDR3 length: 14 residues. Germline lookup yields CDR1 SEHNR and CDR2 FQNEAQ (reference sequence). The CDR3 DNA sequence: TGTGCCAGCAGCTTACCGAAGGGATATTATGGCTACACCTTC. It specifies CASSLPKGYYGYTF. The entire variable domain, with the rest obtained from reference TRBV7-9 and TRBJ1-2, is as follows: DTGVSQNPRHKITKRGQNVTFRCDPISEHNRLYWYRQTLGQGPEFLTYFQNEAQLEKSRLLSDRFSAERPKGSFSTLEIQRTEQGDSAMYLCASSLPKGYYGYTFGSGTRLTVV.

The J gene is TRBJ1-1, the V gene TRBV7-8; D uncertain. Germline V lookup: CDR1 SGHVS, CDR2 FQNEAQ. Deletions cut 1 base from V and 11 bases from J, with 11 bases between. This CDR3 region has 12 residues. DNA of the CDR3: TGTGCCAGCAGCTTAGAGGGTAAGGAGGCTTTCTTT. The encoded protein is CASSLEGKEAFF.

This chain uses TRBV7-8 with TRBJ2-2; TRBD1 is a possible D gene (6 bases). The length of the CDR3 is 18 residues. V lost 4 bases and J lost 0, with 18 bases in between. In germline, CDR1 is SGHVS, CDR2 FQNEAQ. The CDR3: CASSWKKTGPANTGELFF. The CDR3 nucleotides read TGTGCCAGCAGCTGGAAAAAAACAGGGCCAGCGAACACCGGGGAGCTGTTTTTT. The full variable domain, rest sourced from reference TRBV7-8 and TRBJ2-2, is GAGVSQSPRYKVAKRGQDVALRCDPISGHVSLFWYQQALGQGPEFLTYFQNEAQLDKSGLPSDRFFAERPEGSVSTLKIQRTQQEDSAVYLCASSWKKTGPANTGELFFGEGSRLTVL.

J is TRBJ2-2 and V is TRBV24-1; D remains unclear. CDR3 length: 13 amino acids. The germline CDR1 and CDR2 sequences are KGHDR and SFDVKD. V dropped 5 bases and J dropped 6 bases, with 9 bases sitting between them. As DNA, the CDR3 is TGTGCCACCAGTGGTTCTAGGCCCGGGGAGCTGTTTTTT. Translated: CATSGSRPGELFF.

This chain links TRBV3-1 with TRBJ2-1; no reliable D call. There are 15 residues in the CDR3. V lost 0 bases to trimming and J lost 4 bases, with 10 bases between them. Germline V gene lookup returns CDR1 LGHDT and CDR2 YNNKEL (reference sequence). CDR3 sequence reads: CASSQDGRLYNEQFF. The DNA of the CDR3 is TGTGCCAGCAGCCAAGATGGACGCTTGTACAATGAGCAGTTCTTC.

V is TRBV10-3 and J is TRBJ2-1, with TRBD2 as a possible D gene (5 bases). Trimming removed 4 bases from V and 0 bases from J, with 13 bases in between. The CDR3 is made up of 16 amino acids. CDR1 is ENHRY, CDR2 SYGVKD, per germline. The CDR3 DNA sequence: TGTGCCATCAGTGTAACGGGGTCTGACTCCTACAATGAGCAGTTCTTC. Protein sequence: CAISVTGSDSYNEQFF.